Described below is a single T cell receptor (beta chain) sequence and its context. The sample is drawn from a study of control samples from healthy donors and cancer patients. The repertoire was sequenced with immunoSEQ multiplex PCR; TCRdb's copy has only in-frame clones and lacks some. The table includes about 130,000 clones, 92% detected once. Looked up from germline, CDR1 is ENHRY and CDR2 is SYGVKD. CDR3 length: 12 residues. With 4 bases removed from V and 5 bases from J, the gap between germline ends came to 9 bases. The TCR was taken from a woman between 50 and 59 years old in good health. Sequencing input: blood. The chain is built from TRBV10-3 and TRBJ2-7; D unresolved. DNA for the CDR3: TGTGCCATCAGTGCAAAGGGCGACGAGCAGTACTTC. As protein: CAISAKGDEQYF.